The 9 T cell receptor beta chains below come from one sample, sequenced in a study of blood T cell repertoires in COVID-19. Assay used: immunoSEQ multiplex PCR; TCRdb lists only in-frame clones, some missing. The sample has fewer than 400,000 clones, around 90% seen once. The specimen sequenced was PBMCs or T cells enriched from blood (not recorded which). The receptors were sampled from a man in his 60s who had recovered from COVID-19.

The CDR3 DNA follows: TGTGCCATCAGTGACGGTCTAGCGCAGGAGACCCAGTACTTC. This codes for CAISDGLAQETQYF. This rearrangement joins TRBV10-3 to TRBJ2-5, with D maybe TRBD2 (6 bases). The germline V gene has CDR1 ENHRY and CDR2 SYGVKD. CDR3 length equals 14 residues. The V gene lost 3 bases and the J gene lost 5 bases, with 13 bases spanning the gap.

This chain uses TRBV28 with TRBJ2-3; a possible D gene is TRBD2 (5 bases). Per the germline V gene, CDR1 is MDHEN and CDR2 is SYDVKM. V was cut by 10 bases and J by 1 base, with 15 bases left in between. This CDR3 is built from 14 residues. In DNA form, the CDR3 reads TGTGCCACCCTAGTGAGGGCTCGCACAGATACGCAGTATTTT. As protein: CATLVRARTDTQYF.

The chain links TRBV5-5 to TRBJ2-5, with TRBD1 matching over 9 bases. The CDR3 loop spans 16 amino acids. The trim removed 4 bases at V and 5 bases at J, leaving 12 bases unmatched. Germline assignment: CDR1 SGHKS and CDR2 YYEKEE (reference sequence). DNA of the CDR3: TGTGCCAGCAGCCCATACCGGGACAGGGTTGATGAGACCCAGTACTTC. Translated, it gives CASSPYRDRVDETQYF. Variable domain in full (rest from reference TRBV5-5 and TRBJ2-5): DAGVTQSPTHLIKTRGQQVTLRCSPISGHKSVSWYQQVLGQGPQFIFQYYEKEERGRGNFPDRFSARQFPNYSSELNVNALLLGDSALYLCASSPYRDRVDETQYFGPGTRLLVL.

The chain uses TRBV5-4 and TRBJ2-7; tentative D call: TRBD1 (5 bases). The CDR3 has 13 amino acids. The germline V gene has CDR1 SGHNT and CDR2 YYREEE (reference sequence). V was trimmed by 0 bases and J by 6 bases, leaving 10 bases between them. The CDR3 DNA follows: TGTGCCAGCAGCTTGGTAGGACAAAGCGAGCAGTACTTC. This codes for CASSLVGQSEQYF.

This chain connects TRBV7-9 to TRBJ1-1; D is possibly TRBD1 (6 bases). Trimming took off 6 bases at V and 1 base at J, with 15 bases between the two ends. This CDR3 has 15 residues. Germline CDR1 SEHNR, CDR2 FQNEAQ (reference sequence). CDR3 residues: CASSLTGTPNTEAFF. DNA of the CDR3: TGTGCCAGCAGTCTCACCGGGACACCGAACACTGAAGCTTTCTTT. The whole variable domain, remainder taken from reference TRBV7-9 and TRBJ1-1, is DTGVSQNPRHKITKRGQNVTFRCDPISEHNRLYWYRQTLGQGPEFLTYFQNEAQLEKSRLLSDRFSAERPKGSFSTLEIQRTEQGDSAMYLCASSLTGTPNTEAFFGQGTRLTVV.

This clone was seen more than once but under ten times. The chain is built from TRBV4-2 and TRBJ2-5; 7 bases line up with TRBD1. J lost 3 bases, V lost 4 bases, and 5 bases had no gene match. The CDR3 sequence is 14 residues long. Germline values: CDR1 LGHNA, CDR2 YNFKEQ. This CDR3 is CASSPTGIEETQYF. The CDR3 nucleotides are TGTGCCAGCAGCCCGACAGGGATTGAAGAGACCCAGTACTTC.

The rearrangement links TRBV25-1 to TRBJ2-7, with 9 bases identical to TRBD2. Germline lookup yields CDR1 MGHDK and CDR2 SYGVNS. The CDR3 is made up of 15 amino acids. V lost 6 bases, J lost 3 bases, and 9 bases stayed unmatched. The chain's CDR3 is CASSLMTSGNYEQYF. The CDR3, as DNA: TGTGCCAGCAGCCTTATGACTAGCGGAAACTACGAGCAGTACTTC.

The V call is TRBV9, the J call TRBJ1-3; D remains ambiguous. The germline CDR1 and CDR2 sequences are SGDLS and YYNGEE. The CDR3 is 17 residues long. Trimming cost V 1 base and J 0 bases, with 14 bases left between them. The CDR3 reads CASSVNPGPSSGNTIYF. In nucleotides, the CDR3 is TGTGCCAGCAGCGTAAATCCGGGTCCAAGCTCTGGAAACACCATATATTTT.

This clone was picked up a small number of times. The chain employs TRBV28 and TRBJ1-1; 8 nucleotides match TRBD1. The CDR3 covers 13 residues. With 6 bases clipped from V and 4 bases from J, the junction kept 4 bases outside the gene matches. Per germline, CDR1 MDHEN and CDR2 SYDVKM. CDR3 residues: CASRTGASTEAFF. In nucleotides, the CDR3 is TGTGCCAGCAGGACAGGGGCGTCCACTGAAGCTTTCTTT.